This T cell receptor beta chain was sequenced for a study of regulatory and conventional T cells in RAG deficiency. RAG-deficient patients with SCID, Omenn syndrome, or combined immunodeficiency. Assay: immunoSEQ multiplex PCR; the TCRdb copy retains only in-frame clones and omits some. The table records some 6,100 clones, 85% to 95% of them present only once. Study results and limitations: Compared with controls, unique Treg TCR beta sequences dropped about 100-fold in Omenn syndrome and CID/AS. Omenn CD25-high CD127-low cells may be activated cells, not true Tregs.

The CDR3 is made up of 13 amino acids. V was cut by 1 base and J by 8 bases, with 11 bases left in between. Germline V CDR1 and CDR2: SGHNT, YENEEA. In this sample, this clone turned up once. Its matching antigen is unknown. Specimen: CD8+ T cells sorted from blood. V gene TRBV11-3 combines with J gene TRBJ1-1, with TRBD1 as a possible D gene (5 bases). The TCR originated in a human donor with RAG deficiency presenting as severe combined immunodeficiency. CDR3 amino acids: CASSLGDPGEAFF. The CDR3 nucleotides read TGTGCCAGCAGCTTAGGTGATCCAGGGGAAGCTTTCTTT.